The 15 T cell receptor beta chains below were found in one sample sequenced in a study of cytomegalovirus exposure and HLA in healthy donors. The study ran its PCR with 60 Vbeta and 13 Jbeta primers. TCRdb's table, derived via immunoSEQ multiplex PCR, lists solely in-frame clones and lacks some. The repertoire has 110,000 to 150,000 clones, less than 85% of them found once; the top ten carry 8.8%. Sequenced material: PBMCs. These receptors were collected from a woman in her forties or fifties in good health and CMV-seropositive.

The chain couples TRBV6-1 to TRBJ1-4; D is unresolved. Trimming left V 2 bases short and J 8 bases short, with 15 bases between. The CDR3 covers 15 residues. From germline, CDR1 is MNHNS and CDR2 SASEGT. CDR3 DNA: TGTGCCAGCAGTGAATTTTGGAGTAATCGGGAAAAACTGTTTTTT. Encoded protein: CASSEFWSNREKLFF.

V is TRBV21-1 and J is TRBJ2-3; the table assigns TRBD2, which was not confirmed against the DNA. TRBV21-1 is noted as a pseudogene. CDR3 size: 16 residues. The CDR3 here is CASKIELAGLQDTQYF. The CDR3 DNA sequence: TGTGCCAGCAAAATCGAACTAGCGGGCCTTCAGGATACGCAGTATTTT.

This chain connects TRBV5-1 to TRBJ1-3; D might be TRBD1 (6 bases). Per the germline V gene, CDR1 is SGHRS and CDR2 is YFSETQ. The length of the CDR3 is 13 residues. V lost 1 base and J lost 7, with 9 bases in between. The CDR3, as DNA: TGCGCCAGCAGCTTGACAGGGTACAACACCATATATTTT. It translates to CASSLTGYNTIYF.

The CDR3 DNA reads TGTGCCAGCCAAGGACAGGGGAAAGAAAAACTGTTTTTT. Protein product: CASQGQGKEKLFF. The chain has TRBV5-4 and TRBJ1-4, with 9 bases matching TRBD1. The V segment lost 7 bases and the J segment 8 bases; nucleotides outside the gene matches: 6. CDR1 and CDR2 (germline): SGHNT, YYREEE (reference sequence). The CDR3 is 13 residues long.

The chain is built from TRBV30 and TRBJ2-5, with D maybe TRBD1 (6 bases). The CDR3 has 14 residues. CDR1 is GTSNPN, CDR2 SVGIG, per germline (reference sequence). Trimming removed 0 bases from V and 7 bases from J, with 15 bases in between. CDR3: CAWSVRAGVGTQYF. DNA of the CDR3: TGTGCCTGGAGTGTACGGGCAGGGGTCGGGACCCAGTACTTC.

V and J are TRBV28 and TRBJ1-5; maybe TRBD1 (5 bases). The V gene's germline CDR1 is MDHEN and CDR2 SYDVKM. The germline V and J ends were trimmed by 6 bases and 0 bases, with 12 bases remaining between them. The CDR3 is made up of 15 amino acids. The CDR3 here is CASSPGGNSNQPQHF. CDR3 in DNA: TGTGCCAGCAGCCCGGGGGGTAATAGCAATCAGCCCCAGCATTTT.

This rearrangement joins TRBV7-2 to TRBJ2-7; possible D gene TRBD2, 7 bases. CDR1 and CDR2 from the germline V gene are SGHTA and FQGNSA. Trimming left V 5 bases short and J 3 bases short, with 14 bases between. The CDR3 runs 14 residues. The CDR3 reads CASSAGAGFYEQYF. The CDR3 nucleotides read TGTGCCAGCAGCGCGGGGGCAGGGTTCTACGAGCAGTACTTC.

This chain connects TRBV5-4 to TRBJ1-6, with D perhaps TRBD1 (5 bases). Germline values: CDR1 SGHNT, CDR2 YYREEE (reference sequence). V was shortened by 0 bases and J by 9 bases, with 7 bases between the two germline ends. This CDR3 spans 13 amino acids. The CDR3 loop reads CASSLGGVSPLHF. Here the CDR3 DNA reads TGTGCCAGCAGCTTGGGGGGGGTTTCACCCCTCCACTTT.

For the CDR3, the DNA is TGTGCCAGCAGCCTCGATACTAATAGCAATCAGCCCCAGCATTTT. This codes for CASSLDTNSNQPQHF. V is TRBV5-5 and J is TRBJ1-5, with D unresolved. The ends were cut back, 4 bases at V and 0 bases at J, with 11 bases in the middle. The CDR3 extends over 15 amino acids. Germline V gene lookup returns CDR1 SGHKS and CDR2 YYEKEE (reference sequence).

As DNA, the CDR3 is TGTGCCATCTTGGGAGGCGCGGCTAATGAAAAACTGTTTTTT. As protein: CAILGGAANEKLFF. The rearrangement joins TRBV28 to TRBJ1-4; unclear D gene. The CDR3 runs 14 residues. The germline gives CDR1 MDHEN, CDR2 SYDVKM. The ends were cut back, 10 bases at V and 3 bases at J, with 15 bases in the middle.

The J gene is TRBJ1-5, the V gene TRBV7-8; 8 bases fit TRBD1. There are 16 residues in the CDR3. With V trimmed by 3 bases and J by 6 bases, 10 bases remained unmatched. CDR1 and CDR2 from the germline V gene are SGHVS and FQNEAQ. In nucleotides, the CDR3 is TGTGCCAGCAGCTTCAACCCCCAGGGGGCCGGTCAGCCCCAGCATTTT. This encodes CASSFNPQGAGQPQHF.

This clone was counted between two and nine times. The CDR3 region is CASSARDRSTEAFF. CDR3 nucleotides: TGTGCCAGTAGTGCTCGGGACAGGAGCACTGAAGCTTTCTTT. The J gene is TRBJ1-1, the V gene TRBV19, with 8 bases identical to TRBD1. V lost 5 bases to trimming and J lost 4 bases; unmatched junction nucleotides: 6. The germline V gene has CDR1 LNHDA and CDR2 SQIVND (reference sequence). This CDR3 contains 14 residues.

V usage is TRBV5-1 and J usage is TRBJ2-1, with 8 bases identical to TRBD1. Germline V CDR1 and CDR2: SGHRS, YFSETQ. The CDR3 is made up of 16 amino acids. Germline trimming cut 0 bases from V and 2 bases from J; bases unmatched to any gene: 4. For the CDR3, the DNA is TGCGCCAGCAGCTTGGGTGCGACAGGGGCCTACAATGAGCAGTTCTTC. Protein sequence: CASSLGATGAYNEQFF.

The chain joins TRBV7-2 to TRBJ1-6; 10 positions agree with TRBD1. The CDR3 has 16 amino acids. With 5 bases clipped from V and 7 bases from J, the junction kept 8 bases outside the gene matches. Germline V gives CDR1 SGHTA, CDR2 FQGNSA. Written as DNA, the CDR3 is TGTGCCAGCAGCCCTCACGGGACAGGGGCGAATTCACCCCTCCACTTT. Translated: CASSPHGTGANSPLHF.

V usage is TRBV6-1 and J usage is TRBJ1-4; D is unresolved. V shed 3 bases and J shed 5 bases, with 10 bases lying between them. Germline CDR1 MNHNS, CDR2 SASEGT. This CDR3 has 14 amino acids. CDR3 sequence: CASSDVQENEKLFF. The CDR3 bases are TGTGCCAGCAGTGATGTTCAGGAAAATGAAAAACTGTTTTTT.